This T cell receptor beta chain was retrieved from a study of immune heterogeneity within non-small cell lung tumors. Study information: There was 1 tumor not otherwise specified, along with 10 non-squamous carcinomas and a handful of squamous cell carcinomas. Study-level points and caveats: A significant, moderate positive correlation (R 0.3 to 0.35) linked local T-cell clonality and tumor mutational burden. Comparison across individual patients showed largely distinct high-frequency T-cell receptor beta clonotypes.

Notes on this clonotype: Its specificity is unknown.

The authors amplified TCR beta CDR3 by multiplex PCR with 32 V and 13 J primers. TCRdb recomputed calls from the multiplex PCR reads with MiXCR, one row per CDR3 protein. The table lists a few thousand distinct CDR3 sequences, about 45% of them singletons. Per sample, about 600 ng of bulk tumor genomic DNA was the template used. Several biopsies per primary tumor were taken during surgery, spaced as far apart as possible. Patients went through curative surgery, and their non-small cell lung cancer was untreated and newly diagnosed. Sample donors consisted of newly diagnosed non-small cell lung cancer patients who were undergoing surgery with curative intent. The TCR sequence derives from a woman in her sixties with non-small cell lung cancer. Sequenced: lung tumor tissue.

For the CDR3, the DNA is TGTGCCAGCAGTTATCGGGGGCTTACCGGGACTAGCGAACCCACAGATACGCAGTATTTT. It translates to CASSYRGLTGTSEPTDTQYF. This chain links TRBV6-2 or TRBV6-3 with TRBJ2-3, with 10 bases matching TRBD2. Trimming removed 3 bases from V and 2 bases from J; junction bases left unmatched: 17. Per germline, CDR1 MNHEY and CDR2 SVGEGT. The CDR3 consists of 20 residues.